The 6 T cell receptor beta chains reported below all come from one sample, sequenced in a study of lymphopenia after photon versus proton radiotherapy. Data came from immunoSEQ multiplex PCR; TCRdb stores just in-frame clones and leaves some out. This sample carries roughly 150,000 clones, around nine tenths of them seen once, and the ten largest clones take around 4.7%. Sequences were derived from peripheral blood, sampled from a patient treated with photon-based radiotherapy. These receptors all come from a man aged 45-65 years with gastric cancer.

This chain uses TRBV11-3 with TRBJ2-1; TRBD1 might be the D (6 bases). The CDR3 is made up of 15 amino acids. CDR1 and CDR2 from the germline V gene are SGHNT and YENEEA. V shed 2 bases and J shed 1 base, with 9 bases lying between them. CDR3 nucleotides: TGTGCCAGCAGCTTAATCGGGACATCCTACAATGAGCAGTTCTTC. Amino acids: CASSLIGTSYNEQFF.

V usage is TRBV11-2 and J usage is TRBJ2-7, with D unresolved. Trimming left V 6 bases short and J 1 base short, with 16 bases between. Germline V CDR1 and CDR2: SGHAT, FQNNGV. This CDR3 spans 15 amino acids. The CDR3 loop is CASRPTRSLSYEQYF. CDR3 bases: TGTGCCAGCAGGCCCACGAGGTCCTTATCCTACGAGCAGTACTTC.

The chain carries TRBV28 and TRBJ2-7; the D gene is possibly TRBD2 (5 bases). The CDR3 covers 15 residues. V lost 2 bases and J 3 bases, leaving 14 bases between the germline ends. CDR1 and CDR2 from the germline V gene are MDHEN and SYDVKM. CDR3 DNA sequence: TGTGCCAGCAGTTTACCCCCCGGGATGAGCTACGAGCAGTACTTC. It specifies CASSLPPGMSYEQYF.

J is TRBJ2-2 and V is TRBV6-5, with D perhaps matching TRBD1 or TRBD2 (5 bases each). The CDR3 loop spans 15 amino acids. Germline V gene sequence: CDR1 MNHEY, CDR2 SVGAGI. V gave up 5 bases and J gave up 1 base, with 11 bases separating them. The CDR3 DNA sequence: TGTGCCAGCAGTGCCAGGGACGGGAACACCGGGGAGCTGTTTTTT. This sequence encodes CASSARDGNTGELFF.

J is TRBJ2-7 and V is TRBV23-1, with D unresolved. TRBV23-1 is placed among ORFs of uncertain function. The V and J ends lost 0 bases and 4 bases respectively, with 7 bases between them. CDR3 length: 13 residues. The CDR3 sequence is CASSQSDGYEQYF. The CDR3, as DNA: TGCGCCAGCAGTCAATCGGACGGTTACGAGCAGTACTTC.

Only one count was recorded for this clone. This chain uses TRBV10-3 with TRBJ2-3, with 9 bases matching TRBD2. The V segment lost 7 bases and the J segment 5 bases; nucleotides outside the gene matches: 7. CDR3 length: 14 amino acids. In germline, CDR1 is ENHRY, CDR2 SYGVKD. CDR3: CAIKAGGRVDTQYF. CDR3 DNA sequence: TGTGCCATCAAGGCGGGAGGGAGGGTAGATACGCAGTATTTT.